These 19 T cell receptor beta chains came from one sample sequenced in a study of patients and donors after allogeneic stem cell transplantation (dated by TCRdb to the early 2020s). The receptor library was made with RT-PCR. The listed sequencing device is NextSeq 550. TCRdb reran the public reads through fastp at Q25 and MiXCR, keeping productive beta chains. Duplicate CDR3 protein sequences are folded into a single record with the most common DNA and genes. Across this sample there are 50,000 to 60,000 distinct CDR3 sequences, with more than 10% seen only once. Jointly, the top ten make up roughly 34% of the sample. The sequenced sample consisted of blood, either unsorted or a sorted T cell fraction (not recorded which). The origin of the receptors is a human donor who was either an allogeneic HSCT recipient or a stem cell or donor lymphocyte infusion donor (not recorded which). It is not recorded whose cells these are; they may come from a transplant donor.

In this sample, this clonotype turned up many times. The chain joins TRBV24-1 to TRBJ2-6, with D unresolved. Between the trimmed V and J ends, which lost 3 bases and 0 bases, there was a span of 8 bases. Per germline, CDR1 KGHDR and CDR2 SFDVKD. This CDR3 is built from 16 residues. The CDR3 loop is CATSDVRNSGANVLTF. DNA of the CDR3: TGTGCCACCAGTGATGTTAGAAACTCTGGGGCCAACGTCCTGACTTTC.

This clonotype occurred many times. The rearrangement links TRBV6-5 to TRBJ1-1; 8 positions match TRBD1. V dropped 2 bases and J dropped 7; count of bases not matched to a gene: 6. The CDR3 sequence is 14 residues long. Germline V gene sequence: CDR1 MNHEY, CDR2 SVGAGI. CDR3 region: CASSYNGQGLEAFF. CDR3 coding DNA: TGTGCCAGCAGTTACAATGGACAGGGCCTTGAAGCTTTCTTT.

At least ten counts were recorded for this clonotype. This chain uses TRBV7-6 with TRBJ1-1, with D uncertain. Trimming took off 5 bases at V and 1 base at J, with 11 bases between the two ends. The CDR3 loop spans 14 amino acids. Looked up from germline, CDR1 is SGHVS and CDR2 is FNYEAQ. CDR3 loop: CASSQDVWNTEAFF. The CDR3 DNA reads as TGTGCCAGCAGCCAGGACGTATGGAACACTGAAGCTTTCTTT.

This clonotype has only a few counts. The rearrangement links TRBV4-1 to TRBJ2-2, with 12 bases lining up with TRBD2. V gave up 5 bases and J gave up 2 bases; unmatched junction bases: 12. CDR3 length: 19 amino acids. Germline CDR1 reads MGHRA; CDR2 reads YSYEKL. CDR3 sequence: CASSTTPGTSGPNTGELFF. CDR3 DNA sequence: TGCGCCAGCAGCACCACACCCGGGACTAGCGGGCCCAACACCGGGGAGCTGTTTTTT.

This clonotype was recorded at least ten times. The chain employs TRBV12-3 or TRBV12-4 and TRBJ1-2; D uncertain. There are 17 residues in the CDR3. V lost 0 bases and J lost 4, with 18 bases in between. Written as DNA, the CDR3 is TGTGCCAGCAGTTTAGCTGGCAGAGCCTCTCTGAGCTATGGCTACACCTTC. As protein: CASSLAGRASLSYGYTF.

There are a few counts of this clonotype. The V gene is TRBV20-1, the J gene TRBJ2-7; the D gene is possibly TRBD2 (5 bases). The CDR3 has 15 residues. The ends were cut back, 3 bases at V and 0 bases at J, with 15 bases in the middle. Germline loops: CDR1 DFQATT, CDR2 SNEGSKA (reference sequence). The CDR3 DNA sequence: TGCAGTGCTAGGGTACCGGACTTAAACTCCTACGAGCAGTACTTC. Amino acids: CSARVPDLNSYEQYF.

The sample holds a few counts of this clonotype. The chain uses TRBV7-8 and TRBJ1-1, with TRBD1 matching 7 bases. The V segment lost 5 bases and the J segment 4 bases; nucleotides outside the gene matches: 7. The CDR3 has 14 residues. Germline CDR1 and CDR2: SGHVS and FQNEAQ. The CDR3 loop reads CASSIDRAATEAFF. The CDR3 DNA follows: TGTGCCAGCAGCATAGACAGGGCGGCCACTGAAGCTTTCTTT.

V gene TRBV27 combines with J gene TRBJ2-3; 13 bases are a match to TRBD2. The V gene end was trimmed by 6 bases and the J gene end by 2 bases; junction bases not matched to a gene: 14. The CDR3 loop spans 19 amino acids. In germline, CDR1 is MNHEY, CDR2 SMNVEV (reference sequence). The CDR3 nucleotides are TGTGCCAGCAGCTCCCTCGGACTAGCGGGAGATGTTGTCACAGATACGCAGTATTTT. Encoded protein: CASSSLGLAGDVVTDTQYF.

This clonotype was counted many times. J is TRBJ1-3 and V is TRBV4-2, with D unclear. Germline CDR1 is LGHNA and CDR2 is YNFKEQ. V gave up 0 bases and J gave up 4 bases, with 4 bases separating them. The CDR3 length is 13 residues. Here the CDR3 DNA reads TGTGCCAGCAGCCAAGATTCCGGAAACACCATATATTTT. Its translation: CASSQDSGNTIYF.

CDR3 amino acids: CASSKVSGEETQYF. Here the CDR3 DNA reads TGTGCCAGCAGCAAAGTTTCAGGGGAAGAGACCCAGTACTTC. The V call is TRBV21-1, the J call TRBJ2-5; TRBD1 is taken as the D call from the table, unchecked against the DNA. TRBV21-1 is designated a pseudogene. This CDR3 contains 14 residues.

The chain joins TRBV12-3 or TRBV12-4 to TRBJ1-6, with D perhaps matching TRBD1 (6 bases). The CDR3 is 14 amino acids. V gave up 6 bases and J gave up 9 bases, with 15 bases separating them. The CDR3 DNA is TGTGCCAGCAGGGGGGCAGGTAGGGGTTCACCCCTCCACTTT. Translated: CASRGAGRGSPLHF.

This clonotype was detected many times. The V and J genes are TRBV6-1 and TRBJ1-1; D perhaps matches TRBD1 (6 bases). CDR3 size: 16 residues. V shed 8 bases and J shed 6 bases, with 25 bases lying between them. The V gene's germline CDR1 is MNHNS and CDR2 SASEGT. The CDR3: CASRPSGAGLGAEAFF. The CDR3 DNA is TGTGCCAGCCGACCCTCGGGGGCAGGCTTGGGAGCTGAAGCTTTCTTT.

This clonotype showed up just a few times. For the CDR3, the DNA is TGTGCCAGCAGCCCGGGACTAGAATACGAGCAGTACTTC. This sequence encodes CASSPGLEYEQYF. The J gene is TRBJ2-7, the V gene TRBV4-2; the match to TRBD2 covers 8 bases. Germline values: CDR1 LGHNA, CDR2 YNFKEQ. CDR3 size: 13 residues. The junction had 3 bases not matched to a gene; V was cut back by 4 bases and J by 4 bases.

The CDR3 loop is CASRRTGLTSTDTQYF. DNA for the CDR3: TGTGCCAGTAGGAGGACAGGGCTTACTAGCACAGATACGCAGTATTTT. The genes are TRBV19 and TRBJ2-3; 8 nucleotides agree with TRBD1. The CDR3 loop spans 16 amino acids. V lost 6 bases, J lost 0 bases, and 8 bases stayed unmatched. Germline CDR1 reads LNHDA; CDR2 reads SQIVND (reference sequence). Based on the CDR3 plus reference TRBV19 and TRBJ2-3, the full variable domain is DGGITQSPKYLFRKEGQNVTLSCEQNLNHDAMYWYRQDPGQGLRLIYYSQIVNDFQKGDIAEGYSVSREKKESFPLTVTSAQKNPTAFYLCASRRTGLTSTDTQYFGPGTRLTVL.

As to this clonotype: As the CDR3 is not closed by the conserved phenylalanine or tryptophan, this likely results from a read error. CDR3 nucleotides: TGTGCCAGCACCCTCCGGACTAGCGGGGATACGCAGTATTTG. Protein sequence: CASTLRTSGDTQYL. The genes are TRBV7-6 and TRBJ2-3, with 11 bases aligning to TRBD2. V trimming: 7 bases; J trimming: 6 bases; junction bases outside the gene matches: 6. CDR3 length equals 14 residues. CDR1 is SGHVS and CDR2 is FNYEAQ in the germline V gene.

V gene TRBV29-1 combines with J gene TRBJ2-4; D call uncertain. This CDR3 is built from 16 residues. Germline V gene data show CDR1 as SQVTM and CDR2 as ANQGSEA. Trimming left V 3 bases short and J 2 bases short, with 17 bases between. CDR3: CSVEGKPGSPKNIQYF. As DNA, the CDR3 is TGCAGCGTTGAGGGGAAACCTGGCAGCCCCAAAAACATTCAGTACTTC.

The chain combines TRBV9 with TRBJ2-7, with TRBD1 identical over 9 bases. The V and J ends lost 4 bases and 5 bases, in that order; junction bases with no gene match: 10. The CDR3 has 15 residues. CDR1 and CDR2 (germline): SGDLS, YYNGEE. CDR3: CASSPRLGTGHEQYF. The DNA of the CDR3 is TGTGCCAGCAGCCCCCGACTCGGGACAGGGCACGAGCAGTACTTC.

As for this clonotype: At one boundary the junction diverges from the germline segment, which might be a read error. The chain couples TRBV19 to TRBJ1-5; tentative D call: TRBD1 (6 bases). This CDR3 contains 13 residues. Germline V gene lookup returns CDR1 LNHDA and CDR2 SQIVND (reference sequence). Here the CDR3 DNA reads TGTGCCAGTAGTGCGCAGGGGAATCCGCCCCAGCATTTT. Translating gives CASSAQGNPPQHF.

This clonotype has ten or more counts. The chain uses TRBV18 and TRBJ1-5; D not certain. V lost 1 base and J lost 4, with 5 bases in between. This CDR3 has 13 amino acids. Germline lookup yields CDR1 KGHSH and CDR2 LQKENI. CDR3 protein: CASSPQKNQPQHF. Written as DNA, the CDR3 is TGTGCCAGCTCACCACAGAAGAATCAGCCCCAGCATTTT.